The 18 T cell receptor beta chains below all came from one sample that was sequenced in a study of T cell responses to AZD1222 COVID-19 vaccine. The method was immunoSEQ multiplex PCR; TCRdb's version includes in-frame clones alone and lacks a portion of them. The sample shows around 150,000 clones, over 75% of them seen only once. The input for sequencing was peripheral blood, taken 28 days after the second AZD1222 dose. The receptors here all came from an adult who received the AZD1222 COVID-19 vaccine.

The V gene is TRBV7-8, the J gene TRBJ2-2, with 10 nucleotides matching TRBD2. The CDR3 has 15 amino acids. Germline CDR1 reads SGHVS; CDR2 reads FQNEAQ. The V and J ends lost 5 bases and 6 bases, in that order; junction bases with no gene match: 6. This CDR3 is CASSTGLAVAGELFF. CDR3 DNA: TGTGCCAGCAGCACCGGACTAGCGGTCGCCGGGGAGCTGTTTTTT.

The chain is built from TRBV28 and TRBJ2-7; D is uncertain. Germline assignment: CDR1 MDHEN and CDR2 SYDVKM. V lost 6 bases and J lost 0, with 12 bases in between. The CDR3 sequence is 14 residues long. The CDR3: CASSRPGRSYEQYF. CDR3 sequence (DNA): TGTGCCAGCAGCCGACCGGGCCGCTCCTACGAGCAGTACTTC.

The gene calls are TRBV5-5 and TRBJ2-1; 7 nucleotides match TRBD2. Trimming removed 4 bases from V and 4 bases from J; junction bases left unmatched: 11. This CDR3 spans 16 amino acids. Germline CDR1 SGHKS, CDR2 YYEKEE (reference sequence). The CDR3 nucleotides are TGTGCCAGCAGCCTCCGGGGGGACCAGTATTACAATGAGCAGTTCTTC. As protein: CASSLRGDQYYNEQFF.

Comments on this clone: Additional DNA sequences in this sample encode the identical CDR3. The chain couples TRBV28 to TRBJ1-1, with a possible D match to TRBD1 (5 bases). Germline V gives CDR1 MDHEN, CDR2 SYDVKM. The CDR3 has 15 amino acids. Trimming took 2 bases from V and 5 from J, leaving 15 bases between them. DNA of the CDR3: TGTGCCAGCAGTTTAAGGGGTGGAATTGGAACTGAAGCTTTCTTT. This translates into CASSLRGGIGTEAFF.

The V gene is TRBV10-3, the J gene TRBJ1-1, with D tentatively TRBD1 (6 bases). The length of the CDR3 is 14 residues. Germline-derived CDR1 and CDR2 are ENHRY and SYGVKD. V lost 0 bases and J lost 6, with 11 bases in between. The CDR3 nucleotides are TGTGCCATCAGTGAGTCGGGGGGGGCGGCTGAAGCTTTCTTT. This encodes CAISESGGAAEAFF.

The V gene is TRBV18, the J gene TRBJ2-7; no clear D gene. Between the trimmed V and J ends, which lost 2 bases and 6 bases, there was a span of 5 bases. The CDR3 has 11 residues. Germline V lookup: CDR1 KGHSH, CDR2 LQKENI. This CDR3 is CASSPKSEQYF. The CDR3 DNA reads TGTGCCAGCTCACCAAAGTCCGAGCAGTACTTC.

This clone was recorded once. The rearrangement joins TRBV29-1 to TRBJ2-2, with D possibly TRBD2 on 5 matching bases. Germline V gives CDR1 SQVTM, CDR2 ANQGSEA. The CDR3 is 12 amino acids. The V end lost 6 bases, the J end lost 2 bases, and 7 bases lay between the germline ends. Here the CDR3 DNA reads TGCAGCGTCGGACTCAACACCGGGGAGCTGTTTTTT. It encodes CSVGLNTGELFF.

The rearrangement uses TRBV2 and TRBJ2-7; either TRBD1 or TRBD2 may supply D (5 bases each). The CDR3 covers 12 residues. Germline assignment: CDR1 SNHLY and CDR2 FYNNEI. Trimming removed 5 bases at V and 5 bases at J, with 10 bases between. The CDR3 coding sequence is TGTGCCAGCAGTTTGGGACCGGACGAGCAGTACTTC. As protein: CASSLGPDEQYF.

The V gene is TRBV18, the J gene TRBJ1-3; 9 bases fit TRBD1. CDR3 size: 17 residues. Germline V gene sequence: CDR1 KGHSH, CDR2 LQKENI. V shed 4 bases and J 0 bases; nucleotides not matched to a gene: 7. CDR3 protein: CASSLTGTGNSGNTIYF. The DNA of the CDR3 is TGTGCCAGCTCACTAACCGGGACAGGGAACTCTGGAAACACCATATATTTT.

The chain combines TRBV2 with TRBJ1-2; D ambiguous. This CDR3 has 12 residues. Per germline, CDR1 SNHLY and CDR2 FYNNEI. The germline V and J ends were trimmed by 8 bases and 4 bases, with 11 bases remaining between them. Here the CDR3 DNA reads TGTGCCAGCGGGGATGGAGGCTATGGCTACACCTTC. Amino acid sequence: CASGDGGYGYTF. The full variable domain, its missing parts supplied by reference TRBV2 and TRBJ1-2, is EPEVTQTPSHQVTQMGQEVILRCVPISNHLYFYWYRQILGQKVEFLVSFYNNEISEKSEIFDDQFSVERPDGSNFTLKIRSTKLEDSAMYFCASGDGGYGYTFGSGTRLTVV.

This clone was seen more than once but under ten times. The chain employs TRBV18 and TRBJ1-6; perhaps TRBD1 as D (5 bases). Trimming stripped 4 bases from V and 6 bases from J, with 16 bases between. The germline gives CDR1 KGHSH, CDR2 LQKENI. The CDR3 spans 16 residues. CDR3 nucleotide sequence: TGTGCCAGCTCACTTGTCTCGACAGAGATTAATTCACCCCTCCACTTT. Translated, it gives CASSLVSTEINSPLHF. The whole variable domain, remainder taken from reference TRBV18 and TRBJ1-6, is NAGVMQNPRHLVRRRGQEARLRCSPMKGHSHVYWYRQLPEEGLKFMVYLQKENIIDESGMPKERFSAEFPKEGPSILRIQQVVRGDSAAYFCASSLVSTEINSPLHFGNGTRLTVT.

The chain recombines TRBV29-1 with TRBJ2-3, with 7 nucleotides matching TRBD1. This CDR3 comprises 12 residues. Germline-derived CDR1 and CDR2 are SQVTM and ANQGSEA. V lost 1 base, J lost 5 bases, and 0 bases stayed unmatched. The CDR3: CSVEGDRDTQYF. CDR3 DNA: TGCAGCGTTGAAGGGGACAGAGATACGCAGTATTTT.

The V call is TRBV6-5, the J call TRBJ1-2; TRBD1 matches at 7 bases. The germline V gene has CDR1 MNHEY and CDR2 SVGAGI. CDR3 size: 15 residues. V dropped 6 bases and J dropped 7; count of bases not matched to a gene: 14. The CDR3 DNA reads as TGTGCCAGCAGATCGACAGGGCGCGGGAGCGTTGGCTACACCTTC. Amino acids: CASRSTGRGSVGYTF.

The chain employs TRBV12-3 or TRBV12-4 and TRBJ1-2, with 9 bases matching TRBD1. CDR3 length equals 13 residues. The V gene end was trimmed by 5 bases and the J gene end by 6 bases; junction bases not matched to a gene: 4. CDR3 nucleotides: TGTGCCAGCAGTACCCGGACAGGGGATGGCTACACCTTC. Its protein is CASSTRTGDGYTF.

Regarding this clone: One junction end disagrees with the germline gene, perhaps due to a read error. This chain links TRBV5-1 with TRBJ1-2; possibly TRBD1 for D (5 bases). CDR1 and CDR2 from the germline V gene are SGHRS and YFSETQ. The CDR3 contains 11 residues. The CDR3 sequence is CASTMPGTGYF. The CDR3 DNA follows: TGCGCCAGCACCATGCCCGGGACGGGCTACTTC.

This sequence joins TRBV6-5 and TRBJ2-3, with D unresolved. Germline V gene data show CDR1 as MNHEY and CDR2 as SVGAGI. V was clipped by 5 bases and J by 2 bases, with 11 bases between them. The CDR3 is 14 amino acids. The DNA of the CDR3 is TGTGCCAGCAGTCCCGGTCGGAACACAGATACGCAGTATTTT. Protein sequence: CASSPGRNTDTQYF.

The chain has TRBV7-9 and TRBJ1-2; no clear D. The CDR3 is made up of 12 amino acids. CDR1 SEHNR and CDR2 FQNEAQ come from the germline V gene (reference sequence). V lost 8 bases, J lost 6 bases, and 13 bases lay in between. This CDR3 is CASGGGGHGYTF. In DNA, the CDR3 is TGTGCCAGCGGCGGAGGAGGCCATGGCTACACCTTC. Filled out from reference TRBV7-9 and TRBJ1-2, the complete variable domain reads DTGVSQNPRHKITKRGQNVTFRCDPISEHNRLYWYRQTLGQGPEFLTYFQNEAQLEKSRLLSDRFSAERPKGSFSTLEIQRTEQGDSAMYLCASGGGGHGYTFGSGTRLTVV.

The rearrangement uses TRBV4-2 and TRBJ2-7, with D possibly TRBD2 on 5 matching bases. Trimming pared 2 bases from V and 2 bases from J, leaving 19 bases between. Germline lookup yields CDR1 LGHNA and CDR2 YNFKEQ. The CDR3 is 17 residues long. The CDR3 DNA sequence: TGTGCCAGCAGCCAAACCTCCCTGGGCGGAGGTACCTACGAGCAGTACTTC. It yields the protein CASSQTSLGGGTYEQYF.